The 10 T cell receptor beta chains given below trace back to one sample, sequenced in a study of beta chain features in type 1 diabetes. Notes on the study in general: Moderate yet significant TCRB CDR3 shortening was seen in Type 1 diabetes patients in all four CD4+ subsets.

These TCRs' antigens remain unknown. Of the isolated RNA, all was reverse transcribed, and so the sequenced material was expressed TCRB transcripts. Some clones are missing from TCRdb's copy, which holds only in-frame ones; the method was immunoSEQ multiplex PCR. The sample records approximately 140,000 clones, approximately 10% being singletons. Sequencing was performed on central memory CD4+ T cells from blood. These receptors were obtained from a man aged 25 to 40 with type 1 diabetes.

The V gene is TRBV4-2, the J gene TRBJ1-2; D is possibly TRBD1 (5 bases). V shed 6 bases and J shed 1 base, with 9 bases lying between them. CDR3 length: 13 amino acids. Per the germline V gene, CDR1 is LGHNA and CDR2 is YNFKEQ. This chain's CDR3 is CASRDDSNYGYTF. CDR3 sequence (DNA): TGTGCCAGCAGGGATGACAGTAACTATGGCTACACCTTC.

The table lists this clone with a few counts. The V and J genes are TRBV7-3 and TRBJ2-5; no clear D. Germline assignment: CDR1 SGHTA and CDR2 FQGTGA. Trimming pared 4 bases from V and 2 bases from J, leaving 8 bases between. CDR3 length: 13 residues. As DNA, the CDR3 is TGTGCCAGCAGCTCGGTCCATCAAGAGACCCAGTACTTC. Its protein is CASSSVHQETQYF.

This clone showed up just a few times. The CDR3 protein is CASSLGTSGYTQYF. The CDR3 DNA follows: TGCGCCAGCAGCCTGGGGACTAGCGGTTATACGCAGTATTTT. The V call is TRBV5-1, the J call TRBJ2-3; 11 bases map to TRBD2. Germline CDR1 reads SGHRS; CDR2 reads YFSETQ. V shed 4 bases and J 7 bases; nucleotides not matched to a gene: 5. The length of the CDR3 is 14 residues. The variable domain in full, with the rest retrieved from reference TRBV5-1 and TRBJ2-3, is KAGVTQTPRYLIKTRGQQVTLSCSPISGHRSVSWYQQTPGQGLQFLFEYFSETQRNKGNFPGRFSGRQFSNSRSEMNVSTLELGDSALYLCASSLGTSGYTQYFGPGTRLTVL.

The chain carries TRBV5-4 and TRBJ2-7, with TRBD1 matching 11 bases. Germline V lookup: CDR1 SGHNT, CDR2 YYREEE (reference sequence). The V segment lost 4 bases and the J segment 5 bases; nucleotides outside the gene matches: 8. CDR3 length equals 15 residues. This chain's CDR3 is CASSQGTGGPDEQYF. The CDR3, as DNA: TGTGCCAGCAGCCAAGGGACAGGGGGACCCGACGAGCAGTACTTC.

This clone turned up a few times. The chain uses TRBV7-3 and TRBJ1-1; D not certain. CDR1 is SGHTA, CDR2 FQGTGA, per germline. V lost 2 bases to trimming and J lost 1 base, with 5 bases between them. The CDR3 contains 13 residues. CDR3 nucleotide sequence: TGTGCCAGCAGCTTACAACAGAACACTGAAGCTTTCTTT. Its translation is CASSLQQNTEAFF.

This chain joins TRBV5-4 and TRBJ1-1; D remains unclear. Trimming stripped 4 bases from V and 5 bases from J, with 18 bases between. Germline CDR1 reads SGHNT; CDR2 reads YYREEE (reference sequence). The CDR3 runs to 15 residues. The CDR3 nucleotides read TGTGCCAGCAGCGAAGGACCTTCGGCGGGAACTGAAGCTTTCTTT. It translates to CASSEGPSAGTEAFF.

This clone was detected a few times. V gene TRBV15 combines with J gene TRBJ2-5; D unclear. The germline CDR1 and CDR2 sequences are LNHNV and YYDKDF (reference sequence). With 0 bases removed from V and 5 bases from J, the gap between germline ends came to 13 bases. The CDR3 runs to 15 residues. In nucleotides, the CDR3 is TGTGCCACCAGCAGAGATGGAACAGATCAGGAGACCCAGTACTTC. Its protein is CATSRDGTDQETQYF.

This clone was recorded a few times. The chain employs TRBV18 and TRBJ1-6, with D unresolved. CDR1 KGHSH and CDR2 LQKENI come from the germline V gene. This CDR3 region has 15 residues. Trimming removed 2 bases from V and 7 bases from J, with 12 bases in between. CDR3 bases: TGTGCCAGCTCACCAATTCTGGGGAGGAATTCACCCCTCCACTTT. Residues: CASSPILGRNSPLHF.

This clone was counted only a few times. The genes are TRBV7-8 and TRBJ1-4; D is undetermined. Germline lookup yields CDR1 SGHVS and CDR2 FQNEAQ. This CDR3 has 15 residues. V dropped 4 bases and J dropped 0 bases, with 9 bases sitting between them. CDR3 nucleotides: TGTGCCAGCAGCTCGAGGAGTCCAACTAATGAAAAACTGTTTTTT. Amino acids: CASSSRSPTNEKLFF.

A few counts support this clone. V usage is TRBV30 and J usage is TRBJ1-2; D is unclear. From germline, CDR1 is GTSNPN and CDR2 SVGIG (reference sequence). V lost 0 bases, J lost 7 bases, and 9 bases lay in between. This CDR3 comprises 12 residues. The CDR3 region is CAWSVGASGYTF. The DNA for the CDR3 is TGTGCCTGGAGTGTTGGAGCTTCTGGCTACACCTTC.